Shown below are 15 T cell receptor beta chains from a single sample sequenced in a study of blood T cell repertoires in COVID-19. Sequencing used immunoSEQ multiplex PCR; TCRdb keeps in-frame clones, though not all of them. This sample has roughly 160,000 clones, with about 85% found just once. Input material: peripheral blood. The source of these receptors is a woman aged 80 or over with COVID-19, enrolled during active disease.

V usage is TRBV6-6 and J usage is TRBJ2-2, with a tentative D call TRBD2 (5 bases). With 8 bases removed from V and 7 bases from J, the gap between germline ends came to 14 bases. The CDR3 extends over 13 amino acids. Looked up from germline, CDR1 is MNHNY and CDR2 is SVGAGI (reference sequence). The CDR3 coding sequence is TGTGCCAGCGAAGGTTCCGGACTCGGGGAGCTGTTTTTT. Translation gives CASEGSGLGELFF.

The chain links TRBV27 to TRBJ1-5; 7 bases match TRBD1. The germline gives CDR1 MNHEY, CDR2 SMNVEV (reference sequence). Unmatched junction bases numbered 13, after V lost 7 bases and J lost 7 bases. This CDR3 is built from 15 residues. CDR3 amino acids: CASTSVAGGYQPQHF. In nucleotides, the CDR3 is TGTGCCAGCACCTCGGTCGCAGGGGGTTACCAGCCCCAGCATTTT.

In this sample, this clone turned up once. The gene calls are TRBV5-1 and TRBJ2-5, with 7 bases fitting TRBD1. V gave up 0 bases and J gave up 9 bases; unmatched junction bases: 8. Germline CDR1 SGHRS, CDR2 YFSETQ. The CDR3 is 14 residues long. The CDR3 DNA follows: TGCGCCAGCAGCTTGGGGGGGACAGAGACGGCCCAGTACTTC. Its protein is CASSLGGTETAQYF.

The chain carries TRBV3-1 (or the pseudogene TRBV3-2) and TRBJ2-3; D might be TRBD2 (7 bases). Germline CDR1 and CDR2: LGHDT and YNNKEL (reference sequence). The CDR3 has 19 residues. V gave up 0 bases and J gave up 2 bases, with 21 bases separating them. CDR3 coding DNA: TGTGCCAGCAGCCAAGATGGGAGGAGGGGGGGCGTTTCCACAGATACGCAGTATTTT. Amino acid sequence: CASSQDGRRGGVSTDTQYF.

The count of this clone is one. The chain joins TRBV4-2 to TRBJ2-6, with 14 bases lining up with TRBD2. CDR3 length: 23 residues. The junction had 15 bases not matched to a gene; V was cut back by 0 bases and J by 2 bases. Germline CDR1 is LGHNA and CDR2 is YNFKEQ. CDR3 protein: CASSQEEAPGLAGASTGANVLTF. The CDR3 DNA reads as TGTGCCAGCAGCCAAGAAGAGGCCCCGGGACTAGCGGGAGCATCCACTGGGGCCAACGTCCTGACTTTC.

The chain carries TRBV5-1 and TRBJ2-1; 12 bases match TRBD2. The CDR3 extends over 16 amino acids. Trimming removed 4 bases from V and 5 bases from J; junction bases left unmatched: 7. The germline V gene has CDR1 SGHRS and CDR2 YFSETQ. The CDR3 protein is CASSTALAGGHNEQFF. The CDR3, as DNA: TGCGCCAGCAGCACCGCGCTAGCGGGAGGGCACAATGAGCAGTTCTTC. Looking up the rest from reference TRBV5-1 and TRBJ2-1 gives the full variable domain: KAGVTQTPRYLIKTRGQQVTLSCSPISGHRSVSWYQQTPGQGLQFLFEYFSETQRNKGNFPGRFSGRQFSNSRSEMNVSTLELGDSALYLCASSTALAGGHNEQFFGPGTRLTVL.

The chain combines TRBV28 with TRBJ1-6; D is undetermined. The CDR3 has 16 amino acids. The germline V gene has CDR1 MDHEN and CDR2 SYDVKM. Deletions cut 2 bases from V and 0 bases from J, with 8 bases between. The CDR3 bases are TGTGCCAGCAGTTTAGAGGGCCCCTCCTATAATTCACCCCTCCACTTT. Translating it yields CASSLEGPSYNSPLHF. The full variable domain, in which reference TRBV28 and TRBJ1-6 provide the parts outside the CDR3, is DVKVTQSSRYLVKRTGEKVFLECVQDMDHENMFWYRQDPGLGLRLIYFSYDVKMKEKGDIPEGYSVSREKKERFSLILESASTNQTSMYLCASSLEGPSYNSPLHFGNGTRLTVT.

Here the CDR3 DNA reads TGTGCCAGCGGACCCCCTGCAGGGGGCATAGAGACCCAGTACTTC. Translating it yields CASGPPAGGIETQYF. The V and J genes are TRBV25-1 and TRBJ2-5; TRBD1 matches 8 bases. J was trimmed by 4 bases and V by 8 bases; bases with no gene match: 12. CDR1 and CDR2 (germline): MGHDK, SYGVNS. CDR3 length: 15 amino acids.

The chain carries TRBV7-9 and TRBJ2-7; no clear D gene. The CDR3 covers 11 residues. The ends were cut back, 4 bases at V and 9 bases at J, with 10 bases in the middle. CDR1 is SEHNR, CDR2 FQNEAQ, per germline (reference sequence). CDR3 amino acids: CASSSFIAQYF. For the CDR3, the DNA is TGTGCCAGCAGCTCCTTCATAGCGCAGTACTTC.

This clone showed up just a few times. CDR3 loop: CASSEAGKETQYF. CDR3 DNA sequence: TGCGCCAGCAGCGAGGCAGGGAAAGAGACCCAGTACTTC. The chain recombines TRBV5-1 with TRBJ2-5; perhaps TRBD1 as D (5 bases). V shed 4 bases and J shed 3 bases, with 10 bases lying between them. The CDR3 sequence is 13 residues long. Germline V lookup: CDR1 SGHRS, CDR2 YFSETQ.

The chain carries TRBV5-1 and TRBJ1-2; no definite D call. V lost 4 bases to trimming and J lost 2 bases, with 15 bases between them. The CDR3 covers 15 residues. The V gene's germline CDR1 is SGHRS and CDR2 YFSETQ. In nucleotides, the CDR3 is TGCGCCAGCAGCGATGTCCAGCGAGGGAACTATGGCTACACCTTC. Translation gives CASSDVQRGNYGYTF. The full variable domain, rest sourced from reference TRBV5-1 and TRBJ1-2, is KAGVTQTPRYLIKTRGQQVTLSCSPISGHRSVSWYQQTPGQGLQFLFEYFSETQRNKGNFPGRFSGRQFSNSRSEMNVSTLELGDSALYLCASSDVQRGNYGYTFGSGTRLTVV.

This clone was seen repeatedly, ten times or more. V gene TRBV5-1 combines with J gene TRBJ2-5, with 7 bases identical to TRBD2. The germline V gene encodes CDR1 SGHRS and CDR2 YFSETQ. The CDR3 has 14 residues. V lost 5 bases, J lost 1 base, and 5 bases stayed unmatched. DNA for the CDR3: TGCGCCAGCAGGACGCGGGGGATCCAAGAGACCCAGTACTTC. As protein: CASRTRGIQETQYF.

J is TRBJ1-5 and V is TRBV9; D ambiguous. Germline-derived CDR1 and CDR2 are SGDLS and YYNGEE. CDR3 length: 14 residues. Trimming stripped 3 bases from V and 9 bases from J, with 16 bases between. CDR3 loop: CASSERWTGGPQHF. The CDR3 DNA sequence: TGTGCCAGCAGCGAACGATGGACGGGAGGGCCCCAGCATTTT.

The chain is built from TRBV16 and TRBJ2-1; TRBD2 matches at 8 bases. The J segment lost 7 bases and the V segment lost 1 base, leaving 3 bases of the junction unmatched. The CDR3 totals 14 residues. Germline assignment: CDR1 KGHSY and CDR2 FQNENV. The chain's CDR3 is CASSQYGGANEQFF. Here the CDR3 DNA reads TGTGCCAGCAGCCAATACGGGGGGGCTAATGAGCAGTTCTTC.

This clone was observed a few times. V usage is TRBV2 and J usage is TRBJ2-7; D unresolved. There are 13 residues in the CDR3. From germline, CDR1 is SNHLY and CDR2 FYNNEI. V shed 4 bases and J shed 3 bases, with 10 bases lying between them. The CDR3 region has the DNA TGTGCCAGCAGTGCCGACATGGGCTACGAGCAGTACTTC. Its translation: CASSADMGYEQYF. The variable domain in full, completed from reference TRBV2 and TRBJ2-7, reads EPEVTQTPSHQVTQMGQEVILRCVPISNHLYFYWYRQILGQKVEFLVSFYNNEISEKSEIFDDQFSVERPDGSNFTLKIRSTKLEDSAMYFCASSADMGYEQYFGPGTRLTVT.